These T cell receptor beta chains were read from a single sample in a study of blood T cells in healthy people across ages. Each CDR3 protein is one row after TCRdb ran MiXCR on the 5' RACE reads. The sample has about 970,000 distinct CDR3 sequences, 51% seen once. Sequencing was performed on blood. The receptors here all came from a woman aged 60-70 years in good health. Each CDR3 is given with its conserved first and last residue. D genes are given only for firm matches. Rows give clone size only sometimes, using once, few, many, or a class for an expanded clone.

CDR3nt: TGTGCCAGCAGTGGAGGGACAGGGGGCCTCTACGAGCAGTACTTC
CDR3aa: CASSGGTGGLYEQYF
d_gene: TRBD1
abundance: once
v_gene: TRBV12-3/TRBV12-4
j_gene: TRBJ2-7

CDR3nt: TGTGCCACCGAACAGATGGGACTAGCAGAAGAGACCCAGTACTTC
CDR3aa: CATEQMGLAEETQYF
d_gene: TRBD2
abundance: -
v_gene: TRBV2
j_gene: TRBJ2-5

CDR3nt: TGTGCCAGCAGCCCGAGGACAGCTCATACGCAGTATTTT
CDR3aa: CASSPRTAHTQYF
d_gene: -
abundance: many
v_gene: TRBV7-2
j_gene: TRBJ2-3

CDR3nt: TGTGCCGGCATACAACTAGCGGTAGGGAGAAATGAGCAGTTCTTC
CDR3aa: CAGIQLAVGRNEQFF
d_gene: TRBD2
abundance: -
v_gene: TRBV28
j_gene: TRBJ2-1

CDR3nt: TGTGCCAGCAGCTCTTACAGGGCTGGGGCCAACGTCCTGACTTTC
CDR3aa: CASSSYRAGANVLTF
d_gene: -
abundance: once
v_gene: TRBV27
j_gene: TRBJ2-6

CDR3nt: TGTGCCAGCAGCGTAGGACAGGGAGTACTAGCGGGAGAATGGACCGGGGAGCTGTTTTTT
CDR3aa: CASSVGQGVLAGEWTGELFF
d_gene: TRBD2
abundance: -
v_gene: TRBV9
j_gene: TRBJ2-2

CDR3nt: TGCGCCAGCAGGGGGGGCGGTTCTGTGGATGTGCAGTTCTTC
CDR3aa: CASRGGGSVDVQFF
d_gene: -
abundance: -
v_gene: TRBV5-1
j_gene: TRBJ2-1

CDR3nt: TGTGCCAGCAGGACCCAGAACGAGCAGTACTTC
CDR3aa: CASRTQNEQYF
d_gene: -
abundance: few
v_gene: TRBV12-3/TRBV12-4
j_gene: TRBJ2-7

CDR3nt: TGTGCCAGCAGTTTCTCGGGGCGCGAAGATACGCAGTATTTT
CDR3aa: CASSFSGREDTQYF
d_gene: -
abundance: few
v_gene: TRBV28
j_gene: TRBJ2-3

CDR3nt: TGTGCCAGCAGTTCATTGGGGAAGTCTAATGAAAAACTGTTTTTT
CDR3aa: CASSSLGKSNEKLFF
d_gene: -
abundance: once
v_gene: TRBV27
j_gene: TRBJ1-4

CDR3nt: TGTGCCAGCAGGGTTTTCAGATACGAGCAGTACTTC
CDR3aa: CASRVFRYEQYF
d_gene: -
abundance: -
v_gene: TRBV2
j_gene: TRBJ2-7

CDR3nt: TGCGCCAGCAGTGCAAGTGATAGCAATCAGCCCCAGCATTTT
CDR3aa: CASSASDSNQPQHF
d_gene: -
abundance: -
v_gene: TRBV10-2
j_gene: TRBJ1-5

CDR3nt: TGTGCCAGCAGATCTAGCGGCCGCGCAGATACGCAGTATTTT
CDR3aa: CASRSSGRADTQYF
d_gene: TRBD2
abundance: -
v_gene: TRBV12-3/TRBV12-4
j_gene: TRBJ2-3

CDR3nt: TGCGCCAGCAGCCAAGAGGGTGGTACGCAGTATTTT
CDR3aa: CASSQEGGTQYF
d_gene: -
abundance: few
v_gene: TRBV4-3
j_gene: TRBJ2-3

CDR3nt: TGTGCCAGCAGTGCCCTAGGGGCCGATACGCAGTATTTT
CDR3aa: CASSALGADTQYF
d_gene: -
abundance: -
v_gene: TRBV12-3/TRBV12-4
j_gene: TRBJ2-3

CDR3nt: TGCGCCAGCAGCTTGGGACCGTACACAGATACGCAGTATTTT
CDR3aa: CASSLGPYTDTQYF
d_gene: -
abundance: few
v_gene: TRBV5-1
j_gene: TRBJ2-3

CDR3nt: TGCAGTGCTCCGGCCTGGGACAATGAGCAGTTCTTC
CDR3aa: CSAPAWDNEQFF
d_gene: -
abundance: -
v_gene: TRBV20-1
j_gene: TRBJ2-1

CDR3nt: TGTGCCACCAGCAGGGGGACTAGCGGGAGTTACGAGCAGTACTTC
CDR3aa: CATSRGTSGSYEQYF
d_gene: TRBD2
abundance: -
v_gene: TRBV15
j_gene: TRBJ2-7

CDR3nt: TGCGCCAGCAGCTTGGAGGGGACAGGGCTGCGTGAGCAGTTCTTC
CDR3aa: CASSLEGTGLREQFF
d_gene: TRBD1
abundance: -
v_gene: TRBV5-1
j_gene: TRBJ2-1

CDR3nt: TGCAGTGCTAGAAATACAGGGGGCAGATACGAGCAGTACTTC
CDR3aa: CSARNTGGRYEQYF
d_gene: TRBD1
abundance: -
v_gene: TRBV20-1
j_gene: TRBJ2-7

CDR3nt: TGTGCCAGCAGCCCCAGCCGGGATGAGCAGTTCTTC
CDR3aa: CASSPSRDEQFF
d_gene: -
abundance: -
v_gene: TRBV7-2
j_gene: TRBJ2-1

CDR3nt: TGTGCCAGCAGTGAAGTTGGGACAGTCAGATCCTATGGATACACCTTC
CDR3aa: CASSEVGTVRSYGYTF
d_gene: TRBD1
abundance: -
v_gene: TRBV6-1
j_gene: TRBJ1-2

CDR3nt: TGTGCCAGCAGGCTTTGGGGCTCGAACACTGAAGCTTTCTTT
CDR3aa: CASRLWGSNTEAFF
d_gene: -
abundance: -
v_gene: TRBV6-5
j_gene: TRBJ1-1

CDR3nt: TGCAGTGCCCTTAGCGTGGCAGCTTACGAGCAGTACTTC
CDR3aa: CSALSVAAYEQYF
d_gene: -
abundance: few
v_gene: TRBV20-1
j_gene: TRBJ2-7

CDR3nt: TGTGCCAGCAGTTACATTTACGGGAGGTCGGCCTACGAGCAGTACTTC
CDR3aa: CASSYIYGRSAYEQYF
d_gene: TRBD2
abundance: -
v_gene: TRBV6-2/TRBV6-3
j_gene: TRBJ2-7